This T cell receptor beta chain appears in the sequencing data of a study of blood T cells in healthy people across ages. Total RNA was extracted at no less than 5 micrograms per sample. CDR1 is SQVTM, CDR2 ANQGSEA, per germline. This CDR3 spans 16 amino acids. The V segment lost 6 bases and the J segment 8 bases; nucleotides outside the gene matches: 12. For the second PCR, which ran for 7 to 11 cycles, a sample-barcoded 5' primer and a J-beta primer mix were used. Each CDR3 protein gets one entry after TCRdb re-called the 5' RACE reads with MiXCR. The sample records 700,000 to 800,000 distinct CDR3 sequences, about 40% being singletons.

The sequence was collected from an older woman in good health. The sequenced material came from blood. The V gene is TRBV29-1, the J gene TRBJ2-1, with 14 positions matching TRBD2. The DNA for the CDR3 is TGCAGCGTCGCCCGCGGGACTAGCGGGAGCGTAGATGAGCAGTTCTTC. Protein sequence: CSVARGTSGSVDEQFF.